The 15 T cell receptor beta chains given below trace back to one sample, sequenced in a study of cytomegalovirus exposure and HLA in healthy donors. Amplification used 60 Vbeta primers and 13 Jbeta primers. TCRdb's copy holds only in-frame clones and misses some; the assay was immunoSEQ multiplex PCR. Of under 65,000 clones listed, roughly 85% are singletons. Sequenced: PBMCs. The receptors were gathered from a young woman in good health and CMV-seronegative.

The V call is TRBV6-1, the J call TRBJ1-5; 9 bases align to TRBD1. CDR3 size: 14 residues. Losses at the gene ends were 6 bases for V and 1 base for J; bases not matched to a gene: 1. CDR1 is MNHNS and CDR2 is SASEGT in the germline V gene. The CDR3: CASRGQGSNQPQHF. The CDR3 DNA follows: TGTGCCAGCAGGGGACAGGGAAGCAATCAGCCCCAGCATTTT.

The chain combines TRBV7-2 with TRBJ1-5; no reliable D call. CDR3 length equals 15 residues. With 1 base removed from V and 6 bases from J, the gap between germline ends came to 13 bases. The germline V gene has CDR1 SGHTA and CDR2 FQGNSA. CDR3 DNA sequence: TGTGCCAGCAGCTTAGGACCGTTAGCATCTCAGCCCCAGCATTTT. Translation gives CASSLGPLASQPQHF.

The V call is TRBV5-1, the J call TRBJ2-3, with 11 bases lining up with TRBD2. The J segment lost 3 bases and the V segment lost 4 bases, leaving 4 bases of the junction unmatched. This CDR3 comprises 15 residues. Germline V CDR1 and CDR2: SGHRS, YFSETQ. CDR3 region: CASSPGLAETDTQYF. Here the CDR3 DNA reads TGCGCCAGCAGCCCGGGACTAGCGGAAACAGATACGCAGTATTTT.

In nucleotides, the CDR3 is TGTGCCAGTCGGACAGGGGCGGGTCAGCCCCAGCATTTT. Amino acid sequence: CASRTGAGQPQHF. The chain joins TRBV28 to TRBJ1-5, with TRBD1 identical over 9 bases. With 9 bases clipped from V and 6 bases from J, the junction kept 6 bases outside the gene matches. From germline, CDR1 is MDHEN and CDR2 SYDVKM. The CDR3 covers 13 residues.

V gene TRBV5-1 combines with J gene TRBJ2-7, with 10 bases aligning to TRBD1. This CDR3 comprises 15 residues. Per the germline V gene, CDR1 is SGHRS and CDR2 is YFSETQ. V was clipped by 3 bases and J by 7 bases; unmatched bases: 10. The CDR3 loop reads CASSSRDRGLGEQYF. The CDR3 bases are TGCGCCAGCAGCTCCCGGGACAGGGGCCTAGGGGAGCAGTACTTC.

The chain couples TRBV5-5 to TRBJ2-1, with 10 nucleotides matching TRBD1. Trimming removed 3 bases from V and 9 bases from J; junction bases left unmatched: 15. The CDR3 spans 17 residues. CDR1 SGHKS and CDR2 YYEKEE come from the germline V gene (reference sequence). The CDR3 DNA follows: TGTGCCAGCAGCTCCCCCGGACAGGGGGGGACTCTACGTGAGCAGTTCTTC. Protein product: CASSSPGQGGTLREQFF.

The chain carries TRBV28 and TRBJ1-1; 11 bases are a match to TRBD1. The CDR3 totals 16 residues. V lost 8 bases and J lost 4; bases outside the gene matches: 12. Germline V gives CDR1 MDHEN, CDR2 SYDVKM. This chain's CDR3 is CASSSPGTGGSTEAFF. The CDR3 coding sequence is TGTGCCAGCTCATCCCCCGGGACAGGGGGGAGCACTGAAGCTTTCTTT.

This sequence joins TRBV27 and TRBJ2-3; 9 bases match TRBD1. CDR3 length: 15 amino acids. Per the germline V gene, CDR1 is MNHEY and CDR2 is SMNVEV (reference sequence). V lost 3 bases and J lost 2; bases outside the gene matches: 3. The CDR3 protein is CASSFGQGNTDTQYF. CDR3 coding DNA: TGTGCCAGCAGTTTTGGACAGGGGAACACAGATACGCAGTATTTT.

This sequence joins TRBV14 and TRBJ1-2; D is unresolved. The length of the CDR3 is 15 residues. CDR1 SGHDN and CDR2 FVKESK come from the germline V gene. V was pared by 1 base and J by 5 bases, with 14 bases between. In DNA, the CDR3 is TGTGCCAGCAGCCAAGTTGCCGGGGATCTTTATGGCTACACCTTC. This encodes CASSQVAGDLYGYTF. The whole variable domain, filled in from reference TRBV14 and TRBJ1-2, reads EAGVTQFPSHSVIEKGQTVTLRCDPISGHDNLYWYRRVMGKEIKFLLHFVKESKQDESGMPNNRFLAERTGGTYSTLKVQPAELEDSGVYFCASSQVAGDLYGYTFGSGTRLTVV.

The chain combines TRBV6-1 with TRBJ2-5; 7 bases fit TRBD1. Per the germline V gene, CDR1 is MNHNS and CDR2 is SASEGT. With V trimmed by 7 bases and J by 5 bases, 4 bases remained unmatched. The CDR3 length is 12 residues. The CDR3 loop is CASKGAGETQYF. In nucleotides, the CDR3 is TGTGCCAGCAAGGGGGCAGGGGAGACCCAGTACTTC.

V usage is TRBV6-1 and J usage is TRBJ1-6; D gene unclear. V was cut by 5 bases and J by 0 bases, with 8 bases left in between. This CDR3 has 15 amino acids. The germline CDR1 and CDR2 sequences are MNHNS and SASEGT. The CDR3 protein is CASSRTSSYNSPLHF. As DNA, the CDR3 is TGTGCCAGCAGTAGAACGAGCTCCTATAATTCACCCCTCCACTTT.

This clone was recorded only once. The V gene is TRBV30, the J gene TRBJ2-7, with 9 bases identical to TRBD2. Per germline, CDR1 GTSNPN and CDR2 SVGIG (reference sequence). The CDR3 totals 14 residues. V dropped 0 bases and J dropped 4; count of bases not matched to a gene: 4. The CDR3 protein is CAWSVGLAGYEQYF. The CDR3 DNA reads as TGTGCCTGGAGTGTAGGGCTAGCGGGATACGAGCAGTACTTC.

This chain links TRBV9 with TRBJ2-2; D not resolved. V was shortened by 4 bases and J by 4 bases, with 11 bases between the two germline ends. Germline CDR1 SGDLS, CDR2 YYNGEE. The CDR3 spans 14 residues. The CDR3 DNA sequence: TGTGCCAGCAGCTCCAACTCGGTCACCGGGGAGCTGTTTTTT. It translates to CASSSNSVTGELFF.

The chain couples TRBV27 to TRBJ2-1, with D hard to call. The CDR3 is 15 amino acids. V was shortened by 6 bases and J by 2 bases, with 14 bases between the two germline ends. Germline lookup yields CDR1 MNHEY and CDR2 SMNVEV (reference sequence). The chain's CDR3 is CASSLYSRTYNEQFF. The CDR3 DNA reads TGTGCCAGCAGCCTCTATTCCCGTACCTACAATGAGCAGTTCTTC.

The chain combines TRBV5-1 with TRBJ2-7; TRBD2 matches 12 bases. V gave up 4 bases and J gave up 4 bases; unmatched junction bases: 9. The CDR3 has 16 residues. Germline CDR1 reads SGHRS; CDR2 reads YFSETQ. The CDR3 spells CASSTRTSGMPYEQYF. In DNA form, the CDR3 reads TGCGCCAGCAGCACCAGGACTAGCGGGATGCCGTACGAGCAGTACTTC.